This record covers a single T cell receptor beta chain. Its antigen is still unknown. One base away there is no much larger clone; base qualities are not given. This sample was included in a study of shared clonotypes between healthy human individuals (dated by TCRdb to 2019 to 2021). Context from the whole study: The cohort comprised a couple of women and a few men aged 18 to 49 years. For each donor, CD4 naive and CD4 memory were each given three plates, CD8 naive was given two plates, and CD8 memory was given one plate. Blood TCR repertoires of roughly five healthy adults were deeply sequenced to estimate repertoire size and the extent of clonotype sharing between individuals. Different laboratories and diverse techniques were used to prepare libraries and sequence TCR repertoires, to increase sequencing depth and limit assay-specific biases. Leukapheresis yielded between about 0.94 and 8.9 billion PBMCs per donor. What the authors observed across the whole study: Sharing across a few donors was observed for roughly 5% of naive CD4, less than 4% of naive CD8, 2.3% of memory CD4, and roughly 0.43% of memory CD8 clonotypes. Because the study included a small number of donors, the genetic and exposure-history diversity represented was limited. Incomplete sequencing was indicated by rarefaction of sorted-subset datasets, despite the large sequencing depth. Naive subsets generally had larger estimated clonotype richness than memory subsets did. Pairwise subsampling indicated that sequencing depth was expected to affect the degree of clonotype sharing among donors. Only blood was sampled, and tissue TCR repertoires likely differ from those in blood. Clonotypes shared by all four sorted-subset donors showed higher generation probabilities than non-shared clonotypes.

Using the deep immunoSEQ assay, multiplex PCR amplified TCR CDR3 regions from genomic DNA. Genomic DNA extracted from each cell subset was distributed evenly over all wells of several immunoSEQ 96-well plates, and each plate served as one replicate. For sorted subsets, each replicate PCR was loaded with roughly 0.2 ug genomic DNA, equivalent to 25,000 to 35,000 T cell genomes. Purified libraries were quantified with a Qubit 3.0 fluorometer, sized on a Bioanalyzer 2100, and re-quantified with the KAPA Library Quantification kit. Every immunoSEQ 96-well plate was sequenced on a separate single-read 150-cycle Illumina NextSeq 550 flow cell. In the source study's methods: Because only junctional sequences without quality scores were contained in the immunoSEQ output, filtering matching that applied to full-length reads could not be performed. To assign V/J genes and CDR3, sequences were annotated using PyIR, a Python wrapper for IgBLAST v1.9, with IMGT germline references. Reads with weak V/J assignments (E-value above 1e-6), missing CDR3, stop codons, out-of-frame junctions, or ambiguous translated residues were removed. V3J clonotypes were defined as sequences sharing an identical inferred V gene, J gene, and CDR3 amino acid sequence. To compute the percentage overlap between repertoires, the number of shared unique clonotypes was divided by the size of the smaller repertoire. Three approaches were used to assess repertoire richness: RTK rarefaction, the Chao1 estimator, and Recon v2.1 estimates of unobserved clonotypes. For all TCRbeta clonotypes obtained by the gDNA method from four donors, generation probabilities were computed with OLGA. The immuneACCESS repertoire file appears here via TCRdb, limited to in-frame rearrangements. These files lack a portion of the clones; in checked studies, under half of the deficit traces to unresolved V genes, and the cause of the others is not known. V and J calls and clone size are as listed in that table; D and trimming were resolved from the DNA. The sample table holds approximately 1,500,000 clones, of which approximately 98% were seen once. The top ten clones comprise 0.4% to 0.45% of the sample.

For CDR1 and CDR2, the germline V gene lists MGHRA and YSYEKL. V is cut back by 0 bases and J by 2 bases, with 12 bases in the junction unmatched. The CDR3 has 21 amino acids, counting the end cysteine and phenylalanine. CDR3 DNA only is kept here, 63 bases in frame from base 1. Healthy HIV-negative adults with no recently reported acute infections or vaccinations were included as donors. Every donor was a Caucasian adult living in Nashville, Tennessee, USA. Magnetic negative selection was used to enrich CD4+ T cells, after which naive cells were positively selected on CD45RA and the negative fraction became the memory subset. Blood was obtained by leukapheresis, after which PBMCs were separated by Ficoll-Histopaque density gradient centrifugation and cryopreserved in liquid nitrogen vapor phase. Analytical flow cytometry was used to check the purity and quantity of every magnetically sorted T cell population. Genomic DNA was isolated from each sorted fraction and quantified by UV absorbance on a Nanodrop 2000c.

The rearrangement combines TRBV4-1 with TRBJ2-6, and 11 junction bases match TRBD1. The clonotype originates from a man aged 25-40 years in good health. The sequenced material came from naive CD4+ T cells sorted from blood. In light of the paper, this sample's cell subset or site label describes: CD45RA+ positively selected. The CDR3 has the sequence CASSQDPHRDRGIAGANVLTF. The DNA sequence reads TGCGCCAGCAGCCAAGACCCCCACCGGGACAGGGGGATCGCTGGGGCCAACGTCCTGACTTTC.